This T cell receptor beta chain is drawn from a study of a mutant IDH1 vaccine in newly diagnosed glioma. Study-wide background: Patients previously underwent radiotherapy, temozolomide, or both, and most underwent both.

General study points: Overall, more than 85% of patients had vaccine-induced immune responses. Variations in leading peripheral T cell clonotypes appeared to have no connection with pseudoprogression.

As concerns this clone: Its antigen is currently unknown.

Time point specified: baseline, week 1 (first vaccination visit). Documented treatment: pre-vaccination baseline after standard-of-care therapy. Profiled with immunoSEQ multiplex PCR; TCRdb holds only in-frame clones, not every one. This table holds nearly 70,000 clones, 79% found once. The material was PBMCs, obtained from a glioma patient treated with radiotherapy, temozolomide or both. This sequence originates from a man aged 45-65 years with glioma.

The CDR3 nucleotides read TGCGCCAGCAACACACAGGGGTGGAGCACAGATACGCAGTATTTT. Translating gives CASNTQGWSTDTQYF. This chain connects TRBV5-1 to TRBJ2-3; 7 nucleotides align to TRBD1. Trimming removed 6 bases from V and 0 bases from J; junction bases left unmatched: 7. The CDR3 has 15 amino acids. CDR1 is SGHRS and CDR2 is YFSETQ in the germline V gene.